This T cell receptor beta chain appears in the sequencing data of a study of cytomegalovirus exposure and HLA in healthy donors. It was with 60 Vbeta and 13 Jbeta primers that the PCR ran. Assay used: immunoSEQ multiplex PCR; TCRdb lists only in-frame clones, some missing. Of around 90,000 clones listed, around four fifths are singletons. Germline V gene data show CDR1 as SQVTM and CDR2 as ANQGSEA. The CDR3 length is 14 residues. The trim removed 5 bases at V and 2 bases at J, leaving 8 bases unmatched. The source of this sequence is a woman aged 40 to 49 in good health and CMV-seronegative. The genes are TRBV29-1 and TRBJ2-7; 8 bases align to TRBD1. The sequenced material came from PBMCs. The CDR3 sequence: CSVIPGTGTYEQYF. For the CDR3, the DNA is TGCAGCGTTATACCCGGGACAGGAACCTACGAGCAGTACTTC.